This TCR beta chain appears in the sequencing data of a study of T-cell memory formation after mild COVID-19. Study-level findings and limits: Memory from before infection featured some responding clones, which suggests cross-reactive memory joined. Later expanders leaned CD4+, whereas clones that contracted between day 15 and 85 were balanced CD4/CD8.

This clonotype was seen a single time. Its antigen is not identified. 5'RACE primed at constant segments yielded TCR alpha and TCR beta cDNA libraries bearing sample barcodes and UMIs. TCRdb re-analysed the 5' RACE reads in MiXCR, keeping a single row per CDR3 protein. The repertoire includes 390,000 or so distinct CDR3 sequences, roughly 15% of them detected once, and approximately 21% sits in the top ten. With 5 bases clipped from V and 9 bases from J, the junction kept 5 bases outside the gene matches. CDR3 length: 13 residues. Germline CDR1 and CDR2: MNHEY and SMNVEV (reference sequence). Material: PBMCs or a T cell subset sorted from them (not recorded which). The chain has TRBV27 and TRBJ2-1; 9 bases agree with TRBD2. This receptor was taken from a man aged 18 to 29 who had mild COVID-19 (a few samples of this study predate the infection). Cell type and time point are not known. The DNA for the CDR3 is TGTGCCAGCAGTCCGAGGCGGGGGGGTGAGCAGTTCTTC. This gives the protein CASSPRRGGEQFF.